This record covers a single TCR beta chain. Its target is not known. This record belongs to a study of early T cells in non-severe SARS-CoV-2 infection. The wider study: Chains from this unsorted whole-blood bulk RNA could not be paired.

Germline-derived CDR1 and CDR2 are KGHSH and LQKENI. Trimming cost V 1 base and J 2 bases, with 15 bases left between them. This CDR3 has 18 amino acids. Study findings and constraints: Sequences matched to VDJdb favored anti-spike CD8 responses, while private and CD4 specificities were missed.

The TCR library protocol was used to attach unique molecular identifiers. These identifiers were attached to individual cDNA molecules. TCRdb passed the 5' RACE reads through MiXCR, listing each CDR3 protein once. The table lists about 110,000 distinct CDR3 sequences, about an eighth of them singletons. The chain uses TRBV18 and TRBJ2-6; perhaps TRBD2 as D (6 bases). The TCR was taken from an adult who was a healthcare worker with PCR-confirmed SARS-CoV-2 infection or an uninfected control (not recorded which). The specimen sequenced was whole blood. The CDR3 loop is CASSPLGPGGTGANVLTF. The CDR3 region has the DNA TGTGCCAGCTCACCACTGGGGCCAGGAGGGACTGGGGCCAACGTCCTGACTTTC. The whole variable domain, filled in from reference TRBV18 and TRBJ2-6, reads NAGVMQNPRHLVRRRGQEARLRCSPMKGHSHVYWYRQLPEEGLKFMVYLQKENIIDESGMPKERFSAEFPKEGPSILRIQQVVRGDSAAYFCASSPLGPGGTGANVLTFGAGSRLTVL.